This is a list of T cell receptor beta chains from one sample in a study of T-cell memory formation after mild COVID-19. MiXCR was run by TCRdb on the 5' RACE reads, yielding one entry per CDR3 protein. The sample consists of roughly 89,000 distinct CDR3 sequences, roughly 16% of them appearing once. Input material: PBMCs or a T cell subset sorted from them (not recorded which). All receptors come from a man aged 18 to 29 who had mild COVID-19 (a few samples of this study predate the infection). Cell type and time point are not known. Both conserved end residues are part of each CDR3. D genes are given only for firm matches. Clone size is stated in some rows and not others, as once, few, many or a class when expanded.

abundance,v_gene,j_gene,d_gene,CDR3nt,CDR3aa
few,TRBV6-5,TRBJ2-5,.,TGTGCCAGCAGTTACCCTCTGGGTTCGTCGAAAGAGACCCAGTACTTC,CASSYPLGSSKETQYF
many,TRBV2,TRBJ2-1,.,TGTGCCAGCAGCCCTCGGGCAAGCAGCTCCTACAATGAGCAGTTCTTC,CASSPRASSSYNEQFF
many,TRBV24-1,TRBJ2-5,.,TGTGCCACCAGTGATTTCCGGGGTGAAGAGACCCAGTACTTC,CATSDFRGEETQYF
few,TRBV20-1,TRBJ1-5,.,TGCAGTGCTAGAATATCGGCAGGGAGCAATCAGCCCCAGCATTTT,CSARISAGSNQPQHF
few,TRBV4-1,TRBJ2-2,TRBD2,TGCGCCAGCAGCCCTAGACTAGCGGGGAACACCGGGGAGCTGTTTTTT,CASSPRLAGNTGELFF
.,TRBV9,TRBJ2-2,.,TGTGCCAGCAGCGGGACTGCGAACGCCGGGGAGCTGTTTTTT,CASSGTANAGELFF
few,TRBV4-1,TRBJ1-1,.,TGCGCCAGCAGCCAAGTGTCGGGGCAGCACACTGAAGCTTTCTTT,CASSQVSGQHTEAFF
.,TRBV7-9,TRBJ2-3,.,TGTGCCAGCAGCTTAGCGGCGGCTTCTTACACAGATACGCAGTATTTT,CASSLAAASYTDTQYF
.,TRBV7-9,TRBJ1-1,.,TGTGCCAGCAGCTTAGATGCCGGTTCGGGAACTGAAGCTTTCTTT,CASSLDAGSGTEAFF
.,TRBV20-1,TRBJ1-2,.,TGCAGTGGTCAGGGTTCATATGGCTACACCTTC,CSGQGSYGYTF
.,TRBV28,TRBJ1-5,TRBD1,TGTGCCAGCAGTTGGACAGGGCAGAGACAGCCCCAGCATTTT,CASSWTGQRQPQHF
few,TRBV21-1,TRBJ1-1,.,TGTGCCAGCAGCAAAGGGGGCACTGAAGCTTTCTTT,CASSKGGTEAFF
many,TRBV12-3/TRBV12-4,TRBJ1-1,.,TGTGCCAGCGGGCTCGCTTTCTTT,CASGLAFF
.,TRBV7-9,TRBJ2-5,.,TGTGCCAGCAGCCAGGACCGAAATACCCAGTACTTC,CASSQDRNTQYF
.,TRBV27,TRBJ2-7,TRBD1,TGTGCCAGCAGTTTATCGGGACAGGGGAGCTACGAGCAGTACTTC,CASSLSGQGSYEQYF
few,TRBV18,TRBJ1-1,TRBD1,TGTGCCAGCTCCCCGACAGGGGAAAGGACTGAAGCTTTCTTT,CASSPTGERTEAFF
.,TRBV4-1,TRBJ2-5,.,TGCGCCAGCAGCCAAGAAAGGACCCCGGGGGAGACCCAGTACTTC,CASSQERTPGETQYF
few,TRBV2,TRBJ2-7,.,TGTGCCAGCCTAGGACTGACGAGCTCCTACGAGCAGTACTTC,CASLGLTSSYEQYF
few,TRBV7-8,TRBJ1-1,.,TGTGCCAGCAGATCGGGACCGGGCACTGAAGCTTTCTTT,CASRSGPGTEAFF
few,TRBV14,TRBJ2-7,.,TGTGCCAGCAGCCCCCAGCCCTACGAGCAGTACTTC,CASSPQPYEQYF
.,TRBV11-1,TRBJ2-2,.,TGTGCCAGCAGCTTATACAGTGAGGACACCGGGGAGCTGTTTTTT,CASSLYSEDTGELFF
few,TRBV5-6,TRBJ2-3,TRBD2,TGTGCCAGCACCCGCGGCGGGAGGTCAGATACGCAGTATTTT,CASTRGGRSDTQYF
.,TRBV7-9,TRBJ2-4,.,TGTGCCAGCAGGGGGTCAGGGGGGGACATTCAGTACTTC,CASRGSGGDIQYF
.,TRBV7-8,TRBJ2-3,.,TGTGCCAGCAGCTTAGCGGAATCTAGCACAGATACGCAGTATTTT,CASSLAESSTDTQYF
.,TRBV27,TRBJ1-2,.,TGTGCCAGCAGTTTATCGGCGGGAGCCTATGGCTACACCTTC,CASSLSAGAYGYTF
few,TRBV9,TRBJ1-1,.,TGTGCCAGCAGCGTTTCTCCGGCGGTTAGCACTGAAGCTTTCTTT,CASSVSPAVSTEAFF
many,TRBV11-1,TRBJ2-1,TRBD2,TGTGCCAGCAGCGCCCCCGGGACTACCTACAATGAGCAGTTCTTC,CASSAPGTTYNEQFF
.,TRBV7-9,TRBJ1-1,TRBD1,TGTGCCAGCAGCCTCGGACAGGGGGCGTTCATTGAAGCTTTCTTT,CASSLGQGAFIEAFF
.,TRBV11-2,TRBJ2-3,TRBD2,TGTGCCAGCAGCTTAGAAGCGGGGGGCCGGGATACGCAGTATTTT,CASSLEAGGRDTQYF